Listed below are T cell receptor beta chains from one sample, sequenced in a study of CD8+ T cells in alopecia areata. The table came from immunoSEQ multiplex PCR; TCRdb's copy has only in-frame clones and leaves some out. The table lists approximately 98,000 clones, almost 60% of them singletons. The sample taken for sequencing was CD8+ T cells sorted from blood. These receptors all come from a human donor in good health. Each CDR3 is given with its conserved first and last residue. Each record gives: J gene, clone size, V gene, D gene, CDR3 protein, CDR3 DNA. D genes are given only for firm matches. Clone size, where shown, is once, few, many, or a class for clones that have expanded.

TRBJ2-2 | few | TRBV30 | - | CAWSYVSTNTGELFF | TGTGCCTGGAGTTATGTGTCTACGAACACCGGGGAGCTGTTTTTT
TRBJ2-1 | - | TRBV5-1 | TRBD2 | CASSLASGNYNEQFF | TGCGCCAGCAGCTTGGCTAGCGGGAACTACAATGAGCAGTTCTTC
TRBJ2-2 | - | TRBV23-1 | - | CASSQSITVANTGELFF | TGCGCCAGCAGTCAATCGATTACAGTAGCGAACACCGGGGAGCTGTTTTTT
TRBJ2-1 | - | TRBV27 | - | CASSKQHDRLEQFF | TGTGCCAGCAGTAAACAACACGACAGGTTAGAGCAGTTCTTC
TRBJ2-5 | - | TRBV5-6 | - | CASSSGWRGRGEETQYF | TGTGCCAGCAGCTCCGGCTGGCGGGGACGAGGGGAGGAGACCCAGTACTTC
TRBJ1-1 | few | TRBV4-1 | - | CASSQVIGALRGEAFF | TGCGCCAGCAGCCAAGTTATTGGCGCCTTACGGGGTGAAGCTTTCTTT
TRBJ2-5 | - | TRBV5-1 | - | CASSPQRPQETQYF | TGCGCCAGCAGCCCACAAAGACCCCAAGAGACCCAGTACTTC
TRBJ2-5 | - | TRBV7-9 | TRBD1 | CASWPGGNQETQYF | TGTGCCAGCTGGCCAGGGGGTAACCAAGAGACCCAGTACTTC
TRBJ2-7 | - | TRBV15 | - | CATSREIPASAYEQYF | TGTGCCACCAGCAGGGAGATCCCGGCTAGCGCCTACGAGCAGTACTTC
TRBJ1-2 | - | TRBV13 | - | CASSFRSGGYGYTF | TGTGCCAGCAGCTTCCGTAGTGGGGGCTATGGCTACACCTTC
TRBJ2-7 | - | TRBV29-1 | TRBD2 | CSARGGSSYEQYF | TGCAGCGCCCGGGGGGGGTCTTCCTACGAGCAGTACTTC
TRBJ2-7 | - | TRBV5-6 | TRBD2 | CASTPGRGSEQYF | TGTGCCAGCACCCCCGGGAGGGGTTCCGAGCAGTACTTC
TRBJ2-7 | - | TRBV9 | - | CASSVGVSGEQYF | TGTGCCAGCAGCGTAGGTGTTTCGGGTGAGCAGTACTTC